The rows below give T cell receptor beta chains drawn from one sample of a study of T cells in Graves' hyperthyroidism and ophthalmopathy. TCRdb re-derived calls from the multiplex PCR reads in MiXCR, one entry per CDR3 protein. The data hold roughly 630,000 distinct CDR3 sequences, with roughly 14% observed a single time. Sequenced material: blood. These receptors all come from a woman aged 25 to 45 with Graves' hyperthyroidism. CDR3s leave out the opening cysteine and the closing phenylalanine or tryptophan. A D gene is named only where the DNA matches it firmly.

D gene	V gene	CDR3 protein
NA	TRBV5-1	ASSQSLRSGNTIY
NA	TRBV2	ASSAAVGYT
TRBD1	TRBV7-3	ASRNTGTGRDEQY
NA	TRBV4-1	ASSQPSDRARGGEQY
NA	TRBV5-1	ASSLDVRAYEQY
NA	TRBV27	ASSLLGGQPQH
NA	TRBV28	AIALWGARSF
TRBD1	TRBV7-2	ASSLPRTGSSGNTIY
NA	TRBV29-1	SVEDGAGENYGYT
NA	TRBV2	ATKSGASTEAF
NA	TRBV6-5	ASSYHTRTSTYEQY
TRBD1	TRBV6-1	ASSPDREGGRMKELF
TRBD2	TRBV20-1	SAEGLATSYNEQF